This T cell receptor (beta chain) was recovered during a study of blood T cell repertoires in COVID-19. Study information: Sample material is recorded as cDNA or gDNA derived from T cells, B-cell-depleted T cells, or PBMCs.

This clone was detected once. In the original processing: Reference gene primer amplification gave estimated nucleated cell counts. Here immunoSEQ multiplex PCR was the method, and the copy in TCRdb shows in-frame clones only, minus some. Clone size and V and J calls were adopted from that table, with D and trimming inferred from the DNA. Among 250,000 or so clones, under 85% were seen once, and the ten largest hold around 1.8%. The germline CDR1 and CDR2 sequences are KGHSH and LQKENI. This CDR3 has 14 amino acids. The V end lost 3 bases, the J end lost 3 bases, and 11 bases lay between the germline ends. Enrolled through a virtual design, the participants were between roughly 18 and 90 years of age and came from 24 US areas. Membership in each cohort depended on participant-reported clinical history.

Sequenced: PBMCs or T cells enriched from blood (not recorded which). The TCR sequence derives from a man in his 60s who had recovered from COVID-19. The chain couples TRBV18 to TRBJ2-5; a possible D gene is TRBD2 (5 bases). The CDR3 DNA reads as TGTGCCAGCTCACCGTCTAGCCGGGAAGAGACCCAGTACTTC. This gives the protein CASSPSSREETQYF.